Below are 8 T cell receptor beta chains sequenced from a single sample in a study of regulatory T cells in long-lasting Graves disease. Time point of the sample: newly diagnosed GD, antithyroid drugs for less than 3 months. Researchers made the TCR library from RNA that was extracted from PBMCs. Building of the TCR beta libraries involved iRepertoire HTBI primers and Arm-PCR of CDR3 regions. TCRdb itself ran the multiplex PCR reads through MiXCR, one entry per CDR3 protein. Of 300,000 to 450,000 distinct CDR3 sequences listed, roughly 15% were seen once; the top ten hold about 24%. The source was peripheral blood mononuclear cells (PBMCs), collected at new diagnosis, from a patient treated with antithyroid drugs. The receptor set was obtained from a female donor with Graves disease.

Remarks on this clonotype: Being one base from a much bigger clone, this may be a read error. This chain connects TRBV6-2 or TRBV6-3 to TRBJ2-7; 7 positions match TRBD2. CDR1 and CDR2 from the germline V gene are MNHEY and SVGEGT. The V and J ends lost 8 bases and 7 bases, in that order; junction bases with no gene match: 14. This CDR3 region has 14 residues. The CDR3 here is CASAPGLPNNEQYF. As DNA, the CDR3 is TGTGCCAGCGCTCCGGGACTACCCAACAATGAGCAGTACTTC.

In its sample, this clonotype was seen many times. V gene TRBV13 combines with J gene TRBJ2-7, with 7 bases fitting TRBD2. J was trimmed by 5 bases and V by 4 bases; bases with no gene match: 14. This CDR3 is 16 amino acids long. Germline-derived CDR1 and CDR2 are PRHDT and FYEKMQ (reference sequence). In DNA form, the CDR3 reads TGTGCCAGCAGCTCGACGAACCCTAGCGGCTCTAACGAGCAGTACTTC. Translation: CASSSTNPSGSNEQYF.

Ten or more counts support this clonotype. The chain combines TRBV6-1 with TRBJ1-1, with D perhaps matching TRBD1 (6 bases). Trimming cost V 7 bases and J 5 bases, with 11 bases left between them. CDR3 length: 12 residues. Germline CDR1 MNHNS, CDR2 SASEGT. The CDR3 DNA is TGTGCCAGCACCCGAGGGGGGACTGAAGCTTTCTTT. It translates to CASTRGGTEAFF.

The chain joins TRBV20-1 to TRBJ2-7; 7 bases agree with TRBD2. Germline lookup yields CDR1 DFQATT and CDR2 SNEGSKA (reference sequence). V shed 7 bases, J shed 3 bases, and the junction held 3 bases outside the gene matches. The CDR3 contains 11 residues. The CDR3 sequence: CSDPSGYEQYF. The CDR3 nucleotides are TGCAGTGATCCTAGCGGCTACGAGCAGTACTTC.

This clonotype was recorded once. V and J are TRBV7-2 and TRBJ2-7, with 7 bases fitting TRBD1. CDR3 length equals 15 residues. Looked up from germline, CDR1 is SGHTA and CDR2 is FQGNSA. After removal of 6 bases from V and 3 bases from J, the junction contained 11 bases not matched to a gene. DNA of the CDR3: TGTGCCAGCAGTTTACAGGGGCACGCTAACTACGAGCAGTACTTC. Its translation is CASSLQGHANYEQYF.

The rearrangement links TRBV24-1 to TRBJ2-3; 8 nucleotides align to TRBD2. J lost 4 bases, V lost 0 bases, and 5 bases had no gene match. Germline V lookup: CDR1 KGHDR, CDR2 SFDVKD. This CDR3 region has 16 residues. The CDR3 DNA is TGTGCCACCAGTGATTTGAGGCGGGAGGAGCCAGATACGCAGTATTTT. Protein: CATSDLRREEPDTQYF.

This clonotype was detected many times. The rearrangement uses TRBV7-2 and TRBJ2-2; 7 positions match TRBD2. The CDR3 extends over 15 amino acids. CDR1 SGHTA and CDR2 FQGNSA come from the germline V gene. The J segment lost 6 bases and the V segment lost 6 bases, leaving 10 bases of the junction unmatched. Written as DNA, the CDR3 is TGTGCCAGCAGGTCTCCGGGACTACCAGCCGGGGAGCTGTTTTTT. This sequence encodes CASRSPGLPAGELFF.

This clonotype was picked up a small number of times. The chain uses TRBV4-2 and TRBJ1-4; D remains ambiguous. Germline V lookup: CDR1 LGHNA, CDR2 YNFKEQ. CDR3 length equals 15 residues. The V end lost 5 bases, the J end lost 5 bases, and 15 bases lay between the germline ends. The CDR3 DNA sequence: TGTGCCAGCAGCTCAAAGGCTCAAGAGAATGAAAAACTGTTTTTT. The encoded protein is CASSSKAQENEKLFF.